This TCR beta chain is from a study of shared clonotypes between healthy human individuals. The assay was immunoSEQ multiplex PCR, and TCRdb's table has in-frame clones only and misses some. The data contain some 980,000 clones, over 60% of them singletons. CD45RA+ naive and CD45RA-negative memory subsets were separated from CD4+ cells. With V trimmed by 4 bases and J by 13 bases, 12 bases remained unmatched. The CDR3 covers 13 residues. Germline values: CDR1 SGHTA, CDR2 FQGTGA. The sequenced sample was memory CD4+ T cells sorted from blood. As for subset: CD45RA-negative fraction. The receptor's source is a man between 18 and 29 years old in good health. The J gene is TRBJ1-1, the V gene TRBV7-3, with TRBD1 matching 7 bases. CDR3 nucleotides: TGTGCCAGCAGCTCATTAACAGGGGACGGGATTTTCTTT. It codes for CASSSLTGDGIFF. Filled out from reference TRBV7-3 and TRBJ1-1, the complete variable domain reads GAGVSQTPSNKVTEKGKYVELRCDPISGHTALYWYRQSLGQGPEFLIYFQGTGAADDSGLPNDRFFAVRPEGSVSTLKIQRTERGDSAVYLCASSSLTGDGIFFGQGTRLTVV.